The clone carrying this T cell receptor beta chain was recorded at least ten times. Its antigen is currently unknown. Axillary draining lymph nodes of breast cancer patients supplied the node samples. The data originate from a study of breast tumors, draining lymph nodes, adjacent tissues. Study findings and constraints: Data fit most tumor T cells coming from lymph node, expanding in tumor. Tumor repertoires ranked between lymph nodes and nontumor tissue in diversity, with V and J gene preferences. The lymph node origin of tumor T cells was framed as consistent with a hypothesis, not demonstrated.

The V end was cut by 0 bases, the J end by 1 base, with 7 bases between. The CDR3 is made up of 15 amino acids. Germline values: CDR1 SGHKS, CDR2 YYEKEE (reference sequence). Each CDR3 protein gets one entry after TCRdb re-called the multiplex PCR reads with MiXCR. Here the sample spans under 300,000 distinct CDR3 sequences, less than 40% being singletons. The V call is TRBV5-5, the J call TRBJ2-2; the D gene is possibly TRBD1 (5 bases). The specimen sequenced was axillary lymph node tissue. This TCR was sampled from a female donor with breast cancer. Some clones in this sample may be carry-over from other donors' samples. The CDR3 region has the DNA TGTGCCAGCAGCTTGGTGCAGGGGAACACCGGGGAGCTGTTTTTT. Its protein is CASSLVQGNTGELFF.